The rows below give T cell receptor beta chains drawn from one sample of a study of cytomegalovirus exposure and HLA in healthy donors. Data came from immunoSEQ multiplex PCR; TCRdb stores just in-frame clones and leaves some out. The sample includes about 300,000 clones, roughly 85% of them seen just once. The sample taken for sequencing was PBMCs. Source of these receptors: a man in his forties in good health and CMV-seropositive. CDR3s include the opening cysteine and the closing phenylalanine or tryptophan. A D gene is named only where the DNA matches it firmly. A row's size may be missing; if present it is once, few, many or a size class.

d_gene	len	j_gene	abundance	v_gene	CDR3nt	CDR3aa
.	13	TRBJ1-4	.	TRBV28	TGTGCCAGCACCGCGGCCACTAATGAAAAACTGTTTTTT	CASTAATNEKLFF
.	15	TRBJ1-1	.	TRBV4-1	TGCGCCAGCAGCACCCAAGGAACAGGGAACACTGAAGCTTTCTTT	CASSTQGTGNTEAFF
.	13	TRBJ1-6	.	TRBV28	TGTGCCAGCAGTTCCATCTATAATTCACCCCTCCACTTT	CASSSIYNSPLHF
.	16	TRBJ2-6	once	TRBV7-6	TGTGCCAGCAGGAAAACGCCCTACTCTGGGGCCAACGTCCTGACTTTC	CASRKTPYSGANVLTF
TRBD1	14	TRBJ1-3	once	TRBV14	TGTGCCAGCAGCCTTGGGACAGCCGGAAACACCATATATTTT	CASSLGTAGNTIYF
.	14	TRBJ2-7	.	TRBV27	TGTGCCACCAACCCATACAGGAGCTCCTACGAGCAGTACTTC	CATNPYRSSYEQYF
.	14	TRBJ1-4	.	TRBV18	TGTGCCAGCTCACCACCTCCAGCGGGGGAAAAACTGTTTTTT	CASSPPPAGEKLFF
TRBD2	15	TRBJ2-2	.	TRBV29-1	TGCAGCGTTGAGTTAGCGGGTTCGAACACCGGGGAGCTGTTTTTT	CSVELAGSNTGELFF
.	16	TRBJ2-3	.	TRBV5-4	TGTGCCAGCAGCTCCGGCTCAGGATCACGGGAAGATACGCAGTATTTT	CASSSGSGSREDTQYF
.	15	TRBJ2-7	.	TRBV11-3	TGTGCCAGCAGCTTATCATTTGGGAGGATCTACGAGCAGTACTTC	CASSLSFGRIYEQYF
.	16	TRBJ1-1	.	TRBV21-1	TGTGCCAGCAGCAAAGAACTGGGACATATGAACACTGAAGCTTTCTTT	CASSKELGHMNTEAFF
TRBD1	13	TRBJ2-7	.	TRBV25-1	TGTGCCAGCAGGGGGACAGAGTCCTACGAGCAGTACTTC	CASRGTESYEQYF
TRBD1	14	TRBJ2-7	.	TRBV27	TGTGCCAGCAGCCGAACCGGGACAGTCTACGAGCAGTACTTC	CASSRTGTVYEQYF
TRBD2	16	TRBJ2-1	.	TRBV10-3	TGTGCCATCAGTGAGCCGAAAAGCGGGAAGGGCAATGAGCAGTTCTTC	CAISEPKSGKGNEQFF
TRBD2	16	TRBJ2-1	once	TRBV7-8	TGTGCCAGCAGCTTCTCCGGACTAGCGGGAGGGTCTGAGCAGTTCTTC	CASSFSGLAGGSEQFF
TRBD2	15	TRBJ2-1	.	TRBV28	TGTGCCAGCAGTGCCCCTAGCGGGAGTATGTATGAGCAGTTCTTC	CASSAPSGSMYEQFF
.	17	TRBJ2-6	.	TRBV5-4	TGTGCCAGCAGCTTGTCCGCAGGAAGCTCTGGGGCCAACGTCCTGACTTTC	CASSLSAGSSGANVLTF
.	14	TRBJ1-2	.	TRBV29-1	TGCAGCGTTGAAGTTCCGACAGTCAACTATGGCTACACCTTC	CSVEVPTVNYGYTF
.	15	TRBJ2-1	.	TRBV5-4	TGTGCCAGCAGCTTGGTGGGGGGAACCTACAATGAGCAGTTCTTC	CASSLVGGTYNEQFF
.	15	TRBJ1-2	.	TRBV4-3	TGCGCCAGCAGCCAAGGGTCGTTTGGTAGCTATGGCTACACCTTC	CASSQGSFGSYGYTF
TRBD1	12	TRBJ2-7	.	TRBV7-9	TGTTCCAGCAGCTTACCGCGACAGGGCCCTGTATGG	CSSSLPRQGPVW
TRBD1	14	TRBJ2-4	.	TRBV19	TGTGCCAGTAGTATCCGGACAGGGAAAGGCATTCAGTACTTC	CASSIRTGKGIQYF
.	16	TRBJ2-5	.	TRBV15	TGTGCCACCAGCGTACAGGACATAAAGGGTAAAGAGACCCAGTACTTC	CATSVQDIKGKETQYF
.	15	TRBJ1-5	.	TRBV7-2	TGTGCCAGCAGCTTAGGGGGCCCCCGCAATCAGCCCCAGCATTTT	CASSLGGPRNQPQHF
.	13	TRBJ2-1	once	TRBV19	TGTGCCAGTACCCCCTGGGGGGGGGCTGAGCAGTTCTTC	CASTPWGGAEQFF
.	14	TRBJ1-1	.	TRBV6-4	TGTGCCAGCAGCGCCACATCCGGGGGCACTGAAGCTTTCTTT	CASSATSGGTEAFF
TRBD2	16	TRBJ2-3	.	TRBV11-3	TGTGCCAGCAGCTGGACTAGCGTACCTAGCACAGATACGCAGTATTTT	CASSWTSVPSTDTQYF
TRBD2	14	TRBJ2-1	once	TRBV7-2	TGTGCCAGCAGCTTTGGCGGGGGGTACAATGAGCAGTTCTTC	CASSFGGGYNEQFF
TRBD1	14	TRBJ2-5	.	TRBV6-6	TGTGCCACTACCGACAGGGGGAATCGGGAGACCCAGTACTTC	CATTDRGNRETQYF
TRBD1	14	TRBJ1-2	.	TRBV4-2	TGTGCCAGCAGCACCACTACAGGGGACTATGGCTACACCTTC	CASSTTTGDYGYTF
TRBD2	14	TRBJ2-7	.	TRBV19	TGTGCCAGTAGTATGGGGACTAGCGGATACGAGCAGTACTTC	CASSMGTSGYEQYF
TRBD1	15	TRBJ2-1	.	TRBV7-3	TGTGCCAGCAGCCCGCGACAGGGGCCCTACAATGAACAGTTCTTC	CASSPRQGPYNEQFF
TRBD1	16	TRBJ1-5	.	TRBV7-9	TGTGCCAGCAGCTTAGCCTCAGGGGGGTTCAATCAGCCCCAGCATTTT	CASSLASGGFNQPQHF
TRBD1	17	TRBJ2-2	.	TRBV7-9	TGTGCCAGCAGCCCACCGGGGACAGGGCGATCGACCGGGGAGCTGTTTTTT	CASSPPGTGRSTGELFF
.	13	TRBJ1-1	.	TRBV6-5	TGTGCCAGCACCGTCGGGGGGGACACTGAAGCTTTCTTT	CASTVGGDTEAFF
.	14	TRBJ1-5	.	TRBV11-2	TGTGCCAGCAGCTTAGGGACCGGGGGTTTGCCCCAGCATTTT	CASSLGTGGLPQHF
TRBD1	15	TRBJ2-5	.	TRBV7-9	TGTGCCAGCAGGGCGACAGGGTTCATCCAAGAGACCCAGTACTTC	CASRATGFIQETQYF
.	14	TRBJ1-1	.	TRBV12-5	TGTGCTAGTGGTTTGACAGGGTCGGACACTGAAGCTTTCTTT	CASGLTGSDTEAFF
.	11	TRBJ1-4	.	TRBV20-1	TGCAGTGCTAGAGTAATGGAAAAACTGTTTTTT	CSARVMEKLFF
.	15	TRBJ1-3	few	TRBV7-9	TGTGCCAGCAGCTTAGATCCAGACTCTGGAAACACCATATATTTT	CASSLDPDSGNTIYF
.	14	TRBJ2-7	.	TRBV5-1	TGCGCCAGCAGTGATCCCGGGAGTGCCTACGAGCAGTACTTC	CASSDPGSAYEQYF
TRBD2	16	TRBJ2-7	.	TRBV5-1	TGCGCCAGCAGCTTGACTAGCGGGAGAGGGTTCGGCGAGCAGTACTTC	CASSLTSGRGFGEQYF
TRBD2	15	TRBJ2-7	once	TRBV7-9	TGTTCCAGCAGCCCACTAGCGCTACGCCCTTACGAGCAGTACTTC	CSSSPLALRPYEQYF
TRBD1	15	TRBJ2-7	.	TRBV7-6	TGTGCCAGCAGCCTCCTGGGACAGACTTCCTACGAGCAGTACTTC	CASSLLGQTSYEQYF
TRBD2	13	TRBJ2-7	.	TRBV4-1	TGCGCCAGCAGCCAAACTAGCGGGTACGAGCAGTACTTC	CASSQTSGYEQYF
TRBD1	13	TRBJ2-5	.	TRBV5-1	TGCGCCAGCAGAAGGGACAGTCAAGAGACCCAGTACTTC	CASRRDSQETQYF
TRBD2	12	TRBJ2-5	.	TRBV6-5	TGTGCCAGAGGGAGGGGTGGGGAGACCCAGTACTTC	CARGRGGETQYF
TRBD1	15	TRBJ2-7	.	TRBV28	TGTGCCAGCAGTCACCGGACAGGGTTATCCTACGAGCAGTACTTC	CASSHRTGLSYEQYF
TRBD1	15	TRBJ1-2	.	TRBV7-9	TGTGCCAGCAGCTTATTGGCCACAGGGGAGCATGGCTACACCTTC	CASSLLATGEHGYTF
.	14	TRBJ2-7	.	TRBV7-2	TGTGCCAGCAGCTTACCAGGGTCAGCGAACGAGCAGTACTTC	CASSLPGSANEQYF
.	14	TRBJ2-6	.	TRBV30	TGTGCCTGGAATTGGAGGTCTGGGGCCAACGTCCTGACTTTC	CAWNWRSGANVLTF
.	16	TRBJ2-3	few	TRBV19	TGTGCCAGTAGTATAGATCCGGCAGGATACACAGATACGCAGTATTTT	CASSIDPAGYTDTQYF
TRBD2	18	TRBJ2-3	once	TRBV15	TGTGCCACCAGCAGAGATCCTCCAGGACTAGCGGGAATGTATACGCAGTATTTT	CATSRDPPGLAGMYTQYF
.	13	TRBJ2-1	.	TRBV2	TGTGCCAGCCTAGCCCCCTCGTACAATGAGCAGTTCTTC	CASLAPSYNEQFF
TRBD1	16	TRBJ1-2	once	TRBV10-3	TGTGCCATCAGTGAGCCTGAGAGGACAGGCTACTATGGCTACACCTTC	CAISEPERTGYYGYTF
.	17	TRBJ1-1	.	TRBV5-4	TGCGCCAGCAGCCAAGAGGGGCCGGGACACCAGAACACTGAAGCTTTCTTT	CASSQEGPGHQNTEAFF
TRBD2	16	TRBJ2-3	.	TRBV9	TGTGCCAGCAGCGTAGGGATACTAGCGGGAGTTGATACGCAGTATTTT	CASSVGILAGVDTQYF
TRBD1	14	TRBJ2-5	once	TRBV27	TGTGCCAGCAGTCTGACAGGGGCGAGGGAGACCCAGTACTTC	CASSLTGARETQYF